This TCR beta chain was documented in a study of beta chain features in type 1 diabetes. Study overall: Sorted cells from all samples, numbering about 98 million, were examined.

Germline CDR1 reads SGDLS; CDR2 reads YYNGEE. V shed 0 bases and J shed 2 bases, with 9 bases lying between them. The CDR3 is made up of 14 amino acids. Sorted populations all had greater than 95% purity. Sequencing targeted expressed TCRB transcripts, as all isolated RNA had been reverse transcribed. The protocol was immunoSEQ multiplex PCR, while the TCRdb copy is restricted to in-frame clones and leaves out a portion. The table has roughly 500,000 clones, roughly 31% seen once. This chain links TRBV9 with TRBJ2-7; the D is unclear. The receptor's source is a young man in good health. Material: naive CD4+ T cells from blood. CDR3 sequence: CASSVGPTTYEQYF. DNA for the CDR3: TGTGCCAGCAGCGTAGGGCCTACTACCTACGAGCAGTACTTC.